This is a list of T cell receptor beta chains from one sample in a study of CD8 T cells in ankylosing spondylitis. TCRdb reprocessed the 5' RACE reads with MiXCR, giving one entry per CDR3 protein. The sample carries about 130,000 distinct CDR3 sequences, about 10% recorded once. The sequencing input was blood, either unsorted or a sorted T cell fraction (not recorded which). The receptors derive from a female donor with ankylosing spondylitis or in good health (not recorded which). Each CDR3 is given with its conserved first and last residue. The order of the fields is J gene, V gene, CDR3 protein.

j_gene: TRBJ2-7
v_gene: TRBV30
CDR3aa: CAWSVPMRDKDLYEQYF

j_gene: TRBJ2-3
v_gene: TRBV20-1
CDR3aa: CSAGVTDTQYF

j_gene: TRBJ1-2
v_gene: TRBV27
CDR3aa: CASSFAGRDGYTF

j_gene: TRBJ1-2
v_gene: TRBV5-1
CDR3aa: CASSPGTGQYGYTF

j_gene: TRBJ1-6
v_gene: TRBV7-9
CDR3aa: CASSLADRNSYNSPLHF

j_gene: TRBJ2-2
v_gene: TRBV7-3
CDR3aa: CASSPQNGGELFF

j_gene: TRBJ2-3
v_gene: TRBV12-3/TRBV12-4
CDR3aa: CASSFSGGVDTQYF

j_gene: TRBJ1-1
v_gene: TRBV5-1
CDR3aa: CASRSWGDTEAFF

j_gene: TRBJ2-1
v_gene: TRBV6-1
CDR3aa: CASSETGVGGHNEQFF

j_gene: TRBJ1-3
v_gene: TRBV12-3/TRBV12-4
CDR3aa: CASSLTGVGNTIYF

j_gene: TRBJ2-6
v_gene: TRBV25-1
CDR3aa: CASSENWRAGANVLTF

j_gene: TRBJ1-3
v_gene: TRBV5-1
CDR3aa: CASSFGNSESSGNTIYF